The clone carrying this T cell receptor beta chain appeared once. Distinct nucleotide sequences in the sample also encode this CDR3. The sample is drawn from a study of T cell changes during pregnancy in multiple sclerosis. Method: immunoSEQ multiplex PCR; TCRdb's copy keeps in-frame clones and lacks some. Altogether 35,000 or so clones are present, around 90% being singletons, with the ten largest covering around 4.2%. The CDR3 covers 13 residues. V was pared by 1 base and J by 2 bases, with 7 bases between. Germline V gene sequence: CDR1 SGHRS, CDR2 YFSETQ. This specimen consisted of peripheral blood, obtained in the second trimester of pregnancy. The chain is built from TRBV5-1 and TRBJ2-7, with D hard to call. The sequence was collected from a female donor in good health, enrolled as a control in a pregnancy study. CDR3 in DNA: TGCGCCAGCAGCTTGACAGAGACCTACGAGCAGTACTTC. The encoded protein is CASSLTETYEQYF.